This TCR beta chain stems from a study of T cells in Graves' hyperthyroidism and ophthalmopathy. Study-level points and caveats: Expanded thyroid clonotypes (above 0.001) were mostly also found in blood. A model of 13 V-J features distinguished ophthalmopathy from stable hyperthyroidism.

From RNA transcripts, TCR beta CDR3 regions were amplified. Researchers ran a first-round RT-PCR on the TCR CDR3 using the HTBI primer set. TCRdb re-derived calls from the multiplex PCR reads in MiXCR, one entry per CDR3 protein. The data show around 300,000 distinct CDR3 sequences, with approximately 14% seen just once and 20% to 25% held by the top ten. This clonotype occurred a few times. Its cognate antigen is unknown. Fresh peripheral blood, roughly 10 ml, was the source of the PBMCs. The sample comprised blood. The clonotype originates from a young woman with Graves' hyperthyroidism.

The CDR3 loop reads CATSDSKMNTEAFF. The CDR3 DNA is TGTGCCACCAGTGATTCTAAAATGAACACTGAAGCTTTCTTT. The V gene is TRBV15, the J gene TRBJ1-1; D not resolved. V was clipped by 6 bases and J by 0 bases, with 11 bases between them. This CDR3 spans 14 amino acids. CDR1 is LNHNV, CDR2 YYDKDF, per germline (reference sequence).